This TCR beta chain was recovered during a study of cytomegalovirus exposure and HLA in healthy donors. Turning to the study itself: Samples from HLA-typed donors yielded around 85 million unique TCRs in an early data release.

Regarding the study as a whole: Among the CMV-associated chains, a few were confirmed in vitro as specific for CMV antigens. An apparent linkage of common viral pathogens to several of the most significant clusters emerged in a later analysis.

Germline V gives CDR1 SGHAT, CDR2 FQNNGV. J lost 3 bases, V lost 8 bases, and 10 bases had no gene match. There are 15 residues in the CDR3. With regard to this clone: Its specificity is unknown.

Use of 60 Vbeta and 13 Jbeta primers characterized the PCR. The method was immunoSEQ multiplex PCR; TCRdb's version includes in-frame clones alone and lacks a portion of them. The sample holds about 97,000 clones, under 85% seen once. The TCR originated in a middle-aged woman in good health and CMV-seronegative. The chain couples TRBV11-2 to TRBJ2-1; 7 nucleotides agree with TRBD2. Sequenced: PBMCs. The CDR3 DNA reads TGTGCCAGCGGGAACCTAGCGGCGCGCTACAATGAGCAGTTCTTC. This translates into CASGNLAARYNEQFF. The whole variable domain, filled in from reference TRBV11-2 and TRBJ2-1, reads EAGVAQSPRYKIIEKRQSVAFWCNPISGHATLYWYQQILGQGPKLLIQFQNNGVVDDSQLPKDRFSAERLKGVDSTLKIQPAKLEDSAVYLCASGNLAARYNEQFFGPGTRLTVL.